These 9 T cell receptor beta chains were all obtained from the same sample, sequenced in a study of T cells in Graves' hyperthyroidism and ophthalmopathy. Amplification targeted TCR beta CDR3 regions from RNA transcripts. An initial round of RT-PCR targeting the TCR CDR3 relied on the HTBI primer set. TCRdb re-derived calls from the multiplex PCR reads in MiXCR, one entry per CDR3 protein. This sample has fewer than 550,000 distinct CDR3 sequences, with around 16% found just once. Source material: blood. The receptors derive from a woman aged 18-30 years with Graves' hyperthyroidism.

The J gene is TRBJ2-3, the V gene TRBV12-5; possibly TRBD1 or TRBD2 for D (5 bases each). CDR1 and CDR2 from the germline V gene are LGHNT and FRNRAP. The V end lost 1 base, the J end lost 0 bases, and 11 bases lay between the germline ends. This CDR3 has 16 residues. The CDR3 DNA reads TGTGCTAGTGGTTTGGGCCGGGACCTAAGCACAGATACGCAGTATTTT. This translates into CASGLGRDLSTDTQYF.

This clonotype has ten or more counts. The chain employs TRBV28 and TRBJ2-3, with 9 nucleotides matching TRBD1. The CDR3 has 15 amino acids. Looked up from germline, CDR1 is MDHEN and CDR2 is SYDVKM. V shed 2 bases, J shed 5 bases, and the junction held 5 bases outside the gene matches. CDR3 in DNA: TGTGCCAGCAGTTTAGGGGGACAGGGTGGAGATACGCAGTATTTT. Translating it yields CASSLGGQGGDTQYF.

In this sample, this clonotype turned up once. This chain links TRBV9 with TRBJ2-3; D tentatively reads TRBD1 or TRBD2 (7 bases each). The V end was cut by 4 bases, the J end by 9 bases, with 15 bases between. The CDR3 length is 13 residues. Germline values: CDR1 SGDLS, CDR2 YYNGEE. The CDR3: CASSPGGGRTQYF. The CDR3 bases are TGTGCCAGCAGCCCAGGGGGGGGAAGAACGCAGTATTTT.

Ten or more counts support this clonotype. The genes are TRBV12-3 or TRBV12-4 and TRBJ2-3, with D perhaps TRBD2 (6 bases). V lost 7 bases to trimming and J lost 1 base, with 12 bases between them. The CDR3 covers 14 residues. CDR3 coding DNA: TGTGCCAGCACGAGGGAGGAGGGCACAGATACGCAGTATTTT. Protein product: CASTREEGTDTQYF.

The sample holds many counts of this clonotype. This chain uses TRBV5-6 with TRBJ2-7; D is perhaps TRBD1 or TRBD2 (5 bases each). Trimming removed 0 bases at V and 7 bases at J, with 14 bases between. The germline CDR1 and CDR2 sequences are SGHDT and YYEEEE. This CDR3 is 14 amino acids long. CDR3 sequence (DNA): TGTGCCAGCAGCTTGGCCGGGGCATCGAATGAGCAGTACTTC. Its protein is CASSLAGASNEQYF.

This clonotype was observed at least ten times. The chain has TRBV28 and TRBJ1-5; no definite D call. V was cut by 3 bases and J by 1 base, with 7 bases left in between. The CDR3 has 14 residues. Germline-derived CDR1 and CDR2 are MDHEN and SYDVKM. DNA of the CDR3: TGTGCCAGCAGTTTCGACGGGAGCAATCAGCCCCAGCATTTT. Translated, it gives CASSFDGSNQPQHF.

The genes are TRBV10-3 and TRBJ2-3; 8 bases map to TRBD1. CDR1 and CDR2 (germline): ENHRY, SYGVKD. V gave up 3 bases and J gave up 2 bases; unmatched junction bases: 7. There are 16 residues in the CDR3. The CDR3 DNA reads as TGTGCCATCAGTGAACCCGGGACAGGAAACACAGATACGCAGTATTTT. It codes for CAISEPGTGNTDTQYF.

CDR3 coding DNA: TGCAGCGTTGTACCTATCCTAGTAGGCGAGCAGTTCTTC. Its protein product is CSVVPILVGEQFF. The chain recombines TRBV29-1 with TRBJ2-1; D is ambiguous. CDR1 and CDR2 (germline): SQVTM, ANQGSEA. The CDR3 contains 13 residues. Trimming removed 4 bases from V and 10 bases from J, with 17 bases in between.

The chain combines TRBV28 with TRBJ1-5, with TRBD1 identical over 10 bases. The junction had 6 bases not matched to a gene; V was cut back by 5 bases and J by 5 bases. CDR3 length equals 15 residues. The germline V gene has CDR1 MDHEN and CDR2 SYDVKM. In DNA form, the CDR3 reads TGTGCCAGCAGTACGACAGGGGGCGACGATCAGCCCCAGCATTTT. As protein: CASSTTGGDDQPQHF.